This T cell receptor (beta chain) was found in a study of long-term antiretroviral therapy in people with HIV. The immunoSEQ assay was v3.0, run at survey level. Measured with immunoSEQ multiplex PCR; TCRdb has only the in-frame clones, and not every one. The repertoire consists of around 40,000 clones, with about 86% occurring once and the leading ten covering about 4%. Of note for this clone: Its antigen is not identified.

Study-wide results and limits: The study found narrower CDR3 length ranges in HIV repertoires than in controls. Older ART regimens were possibly in use when the blood was collected between about 2004 and 2018. In samples taken after ART, diversity increased but remained below transplant donor control levels.

Specimens retained about 0.85-11 million cryopreserved PBMC preceding DNA extraction. This clonotype was sampled from a woman aged 18-29 years with HIV. The sample in question was unsorted PBMCs, obtained just before starting antiretroviral therapy.

The chain's CDR3 is CASSLRTGSNTEAFF. The DNA of the CDR3 is TGTGCCAGCAGCTTAAGGACAGGGTCGAACACTGAAGCTTTCTTT. V is TRBV7-3 and J is TRBJ1-1, with 8 bases fitting TRBD1. Looked up from germline, CDR1 is SGHTA and CDR2 is FQGTGA. The CDR3 has 15 residues. V was pared by 1 base and J by 1 base, with 2 bases of the junction left unmatched.